This entry lists 26 T cell receptor beta chains sequenced from one sample in a study of shared clonotypes between healthy human individuals (dated by TCRdb to about 2020). Library preparation employed the immunoSEQ multiplex PCR assay. This immuneACCESS table, as held by TCRdb, lists in-frame sequences with V and J called but not all clones. Of the missing ones, under half trace to an unresolved V gene in checked studies; the others have no known cause. Present in this sample are about 590,000 clones, nearly 97% of which were seen just once. The top ten hold around 0.097% of the sample. CD8 naive samples were obtained by positive selection for CCR7 among CD45RO-negative cells, yielding a CD45RA+CCR7+ population from which TemRA cells were excluded. Sequenced: naive CD8+ T cells sorted from blood. The label giving this sample's cell subset or site can be read as: CD45RA+CCR7+. These TCRs come from a young woman in good health.

J is TRBJ2-2 and V is TRBV29-1; the D is unclear. CDR3 length: 11 amino acids. Per germline, CDR1 SQVTM and CDR2 ANQGSEA. With 6 bases removed from V and 2 bases from J, the gap between germline ends came to 4 bases. This chain's CDR3 is CSVVNTGELFF. The CDR3 nucleotides are TGCAGCGTCGTAAACACCGGGGAGCTGTTTTTT.

The chain combines TRBV30 with TRBJ2-7; D gene uncertain. The V end lost 2 bases, the J end lost 5 bases, and 10 bases lay between the germline ends. The CDR3 runs to 12 residues. Germline CDR1 GTSNPN, CDR2 SVGIG (reference sequence). The CDR3 sequence is CAWSIGRNEQYF. The CDR3 DNA sequence: TGTGCCTGGAGTATAGGCCGGAACGAGCAGTACTTC.

This chain links TRBV13 with TRBJ2-7, with a weak D call TRBD2 (6 bases). This CDR3 comprises 13 residues. Germline CDR1 reads PRHDT; CDR2 reads FYEKMQ (reference sequence). The germline V and J ends were trimmed by 4 bases and 1 base, with 8 bases remaining between them. CDR3 bases: TGTGCCAGCAGCTCGGGACTTTCCTACGAGCAGTACTTC. Its protein product is CASSSGLSYEQYF. The whole variable domain, remainder taken from reference TRBV13 and TRBJ2-7, is AAGVIQSPRHLIKEKRETATLKCYPIPRHDTVYWYQQGPGQDPQFLISFYEKMQSDKGSIPDRFSAQQFSDYHSELNMSSLELGDSALYFCASSSGLSYEQYFGPGTRLTVT.

J is TRBJ2-1 and V is TRBV2; D is unclear. With 1 base removed from V and 0 bases from J, the gap between germline ends came to 10 bases. The CDR3 spans 16 residues. CDR1 and CDR2 from the germline V gene are SNHLY and FYNNEI. CDR3 in amino acids: CASSEGIWDSYNEQFF. The CDR3, as DNA: TGTGCCAGCAGTGAAGGGATCTGGGACTCCTACAATGAGCAGTTCTTC.

This clone came up once. The chain recombines TRBV7-9 with TRBJ2-3; 9 bases agree with TRBD2. This CDR3 has 16 residues. Germline values: CDR1 SEHNR, CDR2 FQNEAQ (reference sequence). V lost 1 base to trimming and J lost 1 base; unmatched junction nucleotides: 3. CDR3 region: CASSLEIAGGTDTQYF. CDR3 DNA sequence: TGTGCCAGCAGCTTAGAAATAGCGGGAGGCACAGATACGCAGTATTTT.

Only one count was recorded for this clone. V usage is TRBV6-5 and J usage is TRBJ2-2, with D tentatively TRBD1 (5 bases). CDR1 is MNHEY and CDR2 is SVGAGI in the germline V gene. The V and J ends lost 6 bases and 4 bases respectively, with 12 bases between them. There are 14 residues in the CDR3. The CDR3 DNA reads as TGTGCCAGCAGGTCTGGACACTCCACCGGGGAGCTGTTTTTT. Its protein is CASRSGHSTGELFF.

This clone was detected once. J is TRBJ2-1 and V is TRBV5-4; 8 bases map to TRBD2. Trimming at V came to 4 bases and at J to 6 bases, leaving 3 bases not matched to a gene. The CDR3 totals 13 residues. CDR1 and CDR2 from the germline V gene are SGHNT and YYREEE (reference sequence). CDR3 sequence reads: CASSLGLGNEQFF. CDR3 bases: TGTGCCAGCAGCCTGGGACTAGGCAATGAGCAGTTCTTC.

A single count supports this clone. V gene TRBV13 combines with J gene TRBJ2-7; 8 bases map to TRBD2. Germline CDR1 and CDR2: PRHDT and FYEKMQ (reference sequence). V was clipped by 0 bases and J by 2 bases; unmatched bases: 6. The CDR3 has 16 amino acids. The CDR3 reads CASSLGGLASTYEQYF. In nucleotides, the CDR3 is TGTGCCAGCAGCTTAGGTGGACTAGCATCAACCTACGAGCAGTACTTC.

The V gene is TRBV4-2, the J gene TRBJ1-1; D gene unclear. Trimming removed 0 bases at V and 1 base at J, with 6 bases between. The CDR3 is 14 residues long. Germline V gene lookup returns CDR1 LGHNA and CDR2 YNFKEQ. The CDR3 DNA is TGTGCCAGCAGCCAAGATTTCGGGAACACTGAAGCTTTCTTT. Its translation: CASSQDFGNTEAFF.

The chain combines TRBV27 with TRBJ2-3, with no clear D. V gave up 6 bases and J gave up 1 base, with 14 bases separating them. CDR1 MNHEY and CDR2 SMNVEV come from the germline V gene (reference sequence). CDR3 size: 15 residues. The CDR3 DNA reads as TGTGCCAGCAGCCTCGACCCCGCGGGCACAGATACGCAGTATTTT. This encodes CASSLDPAGTDTQYF.

The chain joins TRBV7-6 to TRBJ2-1; D uncertain. Germline values: CDR1 SGHVS, CDR2 FNYEAQ. There are 15 residues in the CDR3. Trimming removed 0 bases at V and 9 bases at J, with 15 bases between. The CDR3 sequence is CASSLALLPLGEQFF. The CDR3 coding sequence is TGTGCCAGCAGCTTAGCCCTACTCCCCCTTGGTGAGCAGTTCTTC.

The V and J genes are TRBV9 and TRBJ2-3; maybe TRBD2 (5 bases). The germline V and J ends were trimmed by 0 bases and 2 bases, with 7 bases remaining between them. Germline V gene lookup returns CDR1 SGDLS and CDR2 YYNGEE. The CDR3 covers 14 residues. The CDR3 sequence is CASSVERDTDTQYF. For the CDR3, the DNA is TGTGCCAGCAGCGTAGAACGGGACACAGATACGCAGTATTTT.

The chain joins TRBV2 to TRBJ2-3; tentative D call: TRBD1 (6 bases). V was trimmed by 8 bases and J by 1 base, leaving 10 bases between them. Germline CDR1 reads SNHLY; CDR2 reads FYNNEI. The CDR3 is 13 amino acids. Here the CDR3 reads CASVTGRTDTQYF. For the CDR3, the DNA is TGTGCCAGCGTAACAGGGCGCACAGATACGCAGTATTTT.

The gene calls are TRBV7-8 and TRBJ2-2; D not certain. The CDR3 loop spans 15 amino acids. In germline, CDR1 is SGHVS, CDR2 FQNEAQ. V lost 4 bases and J lost 2, with 11 bases in between. DNA for the CDR3: TGTGCCAGCAGCTCCACGTCCCGAAACACCGGGGAGCTGTTTTTT. This encodes CASSSTSRNTGELFF.

This rearrangement joins TRBV29-1 to TRBJ2-7; 7 positions match TRBD1. This CDR3 contains 12 residues. The J segment lost 7 bases and the V segment lost 4 bases, leaving 7 bases of the junction unmatched. Germline V gene data show CDR1 as SQVTM and CDR2 as ANQGSEA. For the CDR3, the DNA is TGCAGCGTTGTGGTAGGGGGCCTGGAGCAGTACTTC. Translated, it gives CSVVVGGLEQYF.

The chain has TRBV27 and TRBJ2-7; no firm D call. There are 11 residues in the CDR3. CDR1 is MNHEY, CDR2 SMNVEV, per germline (reference sequence). Trimming removed 5 bases at V and 5 bases at J, with 7 bases between. Here the CDR3 reads CASSTGHEQYF. Here the CDR3 DNA reads TGTGCCAGCAGTACGGGCCACGAGCAGTACTTC.

V usage is TRBV7-9 and J usage is TRBJ1-6, with TRBD1 identical over 10 bases. J lost 11 bases, V lost 2 bases, and 6 bases had no gene match. Germline V gene sequence: CDR1 SEHNR, CDR2 FQNEAQ (reference sequence). The CDR3 has 15 amino acids. The CDR3 region has the DNA TGTGCCAGCAGCTTATCGGGACAGGGGAATGCACCCCTCCACTTT. Its protein is CASSLSGQGNAPLHF.

The rearrangement uses TRBV27 and TRBJ2-7; the match to TRBD2 covers 8 bases. J was trimmed by 0 bases and V by 5 bases; bases with no gene match: 9. CDR3 length: 16 amino acids. Per the germline V gene, CDR1 is MNHEY and CDR2 is SMNVEV (reference sequence). This chain's CDR3 is CASSPSSGGLSYEQYF. CDR3 sequence (DNA): TGTGCCAGCAGTCCTAGTTCGGGAGGGCTCTCCTACGAGCAGTACTTC.

V is TRBV9 and J is TRBJ1-2; TRBD1 is a possible D gene (6 bases). With 2 bases removed from V and 0 bases from J, the gap between germline ends came to 11 bases. CDR1 SGDLS and CDR2 YYNGEE come from the germline V gene. The CDR3 contains 15 residues. In DNA, the CDR3 is TGTGCCAGCAGCGTTGACAGGACTGCTAACTATGGCTACACCTTC. Amino acid sequence: CASSVDRTANYGYTF. Drawing the rest from reference TRBV9 and TRBJ1-2, the complete variable domain is DSGVTQTPKHLITATGQRVTLRCSPRSGDLSVYWYQQSLDQGLQFLIQYYNGEERAKGNILERFSAQQFPDLHSELNLSSLELGDSALYFCASSVDRTANYGYTFGSGTRLTVV.

The chain carries TRBV19 and TRBJ2-1; 7 bases match TRBD1. The V segment lost 3 bases and the J segment 0 bases; nucleotides outside the gene matches: 8. CDR1 and CDR2 from the germline V gene are LNHDA and SQIVND (reference sequence). The CDR3 consists of 17 residues. The CDR3 reads CASSMPHQGVSYNEQFF. The DNA of the CDR3 is TGTGCCAGTAGTATGCCACACCAGGGGGTCTCCTACAATGAGCAGTTCTTC.

The chain combines TRBV5-5 with TRBJ2-5, with D hard to call. The CDR3 runs 16 residues. V lost 4 bases, J lost 1 base, and 17 bases lay in between. Germline V gene lookup returns CDR1 SGHKS and CDR2 YYEKEE (reference sequence). CDR3 region: CASSPRSPGVQETQYF. The CDR3 DNA reads as TGTGCCAGCAGCCCTCGGTCCCCTGGGGTCCAAGAGACCCAGTACTTC.

J is TRBJ2-1 and V is TRBV27, with TRBD2 matching 8 bases. V dropped 0 bases and J dropped 3; count of bases not matched to a gene: 1. The CDR3 is 15 residues long. Germline V gene lookup returns CDR1 MNHEY and CDR2 SMNVEV (reference sequence). CDR3 bases: TGTGCCAGCAGTTTATCCCGGGAGGGCTACAATGAGCAGTTCTTC. Its translation is CASSLSREGYNEQFF.

This clone was recorded once. The gene calls are TRBV25-1 and TRBJ1-2; D is perhaps TRBD1 (5 bases). Germline loops: CDR1 MGHDK, CDR2 SYGVNS. This CDR3 is 15 amino acids long. V was trimmed by 11 bases and J by 4 bases, leaving 23 bases between them. The CDR3 DNA sequence: TGTGCCGAACATCCGGGGCACGGGGTCCCCTATGGCTACACCTTC. Its translation is CAEHPGHGVPYGYTF.

This chain links TRBV5-4 with TRBJ1-2; 7 positions agree with TRBD1. CDR3 length: 14 residues. The V segment lost 1 base and the J segment 3 bases; nucleotides outside the gene matches: 3. Germline V gives CDR1 SGHNT, CDR2 YYREEE (reference sequence). CDR3 bases: TGTGCCAGCAGCTTGTATGGGACAGACTATGGCTACACCTTC. It codes for CASSLYGTDYGYTF. Combining the CDR3 with reference TRBV5-4 and TRBJ1-2 gives the whole variable domain ETGVTQSPTHLIKTRGQQVTLRCSSQSGHNTVSWYQQALGQGPQFIFQYYREEENGRGNFPPRFSGLQFPNYSSELNVNALELDDSALYLCASSLYGTDYGYTFGSGTRLTVV.

The chain carries TRBV7-8 and TRBJ2-3, with TRBD2 matching over 7 bases. Germline-derived CDR1 and CDR2 are SGHVS and FQNEAQ. Unmatched junction bases numbered 7, after V lost 1 base and J lost 3 bases. This CDR3 has 16 residues. The CDR3 loop reads CASSLGLAEGTDTQYF. The CDR3 DNA is TGTGCCAGCAGCTTAGGCCTAGCGGAAGGAACAGATACGCAGTATTTT.

The chain has TRBV28 and TRBJ1-2, with D maybe TRBD1 (5 bases). Germline CDR1 reads MDHEN; CDR2 reads SYDVKM. The V end was cut by 7 bases, the J end by 8 bases, with 17 bases between. This CDR3 is 13 amino acids long. The CDR3 loop reads CASIHGEGVGYTF. The CDR3 DNA follows: TGTGCCAGCATCCACGGCGAAGGGGTCGGCTACACCTTC.